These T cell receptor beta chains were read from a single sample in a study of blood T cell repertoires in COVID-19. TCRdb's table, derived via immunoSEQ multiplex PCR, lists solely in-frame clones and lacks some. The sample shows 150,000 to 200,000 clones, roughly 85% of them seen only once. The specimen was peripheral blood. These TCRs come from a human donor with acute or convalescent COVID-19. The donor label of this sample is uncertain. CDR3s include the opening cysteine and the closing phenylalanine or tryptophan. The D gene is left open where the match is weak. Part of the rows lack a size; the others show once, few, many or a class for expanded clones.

CASTSDRSGANVLTF TGCGCCAGCACAAGCGACCGTTCTGGGGCCAACGTCCTGACTTTC NA TRBJ2-6 NA TRBV5-1
CASSLDRGQQYF TGTGCCAGCAGCCTGGACAGGGGTCAGCAGTACTTC NA TRBJ2-7 TRBD1 TRBV5-6
CAWSQATTEAFF TGTGCCTGGAGTCAGGCTACCACTGAAGCTTTCTTT NA TRBJ1-1 NA TRBV30
CASSQDITGSPYGYTF TGCGCCAGCAGCCAAGACATAACAGGGTCCCCCTATGGCTACACCTTC NA TRBJ1-2 NA TRBV4-1
CASRRLQTDGYTF TGTGCCAGCAGACGCCTCCAGACAGATGGCTACACCTTC NA TRBJ1-2 NA TRBV6-5
CASILGTGLRETQYF TGTGCCAGCATCCTTGGGACAGGGTTGCGTGAGACCCAGTACTTC NA TRBJ2-5 TRBD1 TRBV11-2
CASSLGADEKLFF TGTGCCAGCAGCTTAGGGGCGGATGAAAAACTGTTTTTT NA TRBJ1-4 NA TRBV7-3
CASSLGGFNQPQHF TGTGCCAGCAGCTTGGGAGGGTTCAATCAGCCCCAGCATTTT NA TRBJ1-5 NA TRBV5-6
CASSYSTGQGNEQYF TGTGCCAGCAGTTACTCGACGGGACAGGGAAACGAGCAGTACTTC NA TRBJ2-7 TRBD1 TRBV6-5
CASSESGQLNEKLFF TGCGCCAGCAGTGAGTCGGGACAGCTTAATGAAAAACTGTTTTTT NA TRBJ1-4 TRBD1 TRBV10-2
CASSPRGGAGAKYNEQFF TGTGCCAGCAGCCCCCGAGGAGGCGCGGGGGCCAAATACAATGAGCAGTTCTTC NA TRBJ2-1 NA TRBV7-3
CASRLTGPDTQYF TGTGCCAGCAGGCTGACAGGGCCAGATACGCAGTATTTT NA TRBJ2-3 TRBD1 TRBV2
CASSQVISRGQGILGEQFF TGTGCCAGCAGCCAAGTTATATCAAGGGGACAGGGGATATTGGGTGAGCAGTTCTTC NA TRBJ2-1 TRBD1 TRBV3-1/TRBV3-2
CASSLPDGMGYTF TGTGCCAGCAGCTTGCCAGACGGGATGGGCTACACCTTC NA TRBJ1-2 NA TRBV7-2
CASKEGQTYEQYF TGTGCCAGCAAGGAGGGTCAGACCTACGAGCAGTACTTC NA TRBJ2-7 NA TRBV6-6
CSVSKQGADTIYF TGCAGCGTTTCAAAACAGGGGGCGGACACCATATATTTT NA TRBJ1-3 TRBD1 TRBV29-1
CASSMDRNTEAFF TGTGCCAGCTCAATGGACAGGAACACTGAAGCTTTCTTT NA TRBJ1-1 NA TRBV18
CASSEYWGGIDEAFF TGTGCCAGCAGCGAATATTGGGGGGGGATCGATGAAGCTTTCTTT NA TRBJ1-1 NA TRBV6-2/TRBV6-3
CASSLAGGPLYEQYF TGTGCCAGCAGCTTAGCGGGGGGGCCTCTCTACGAGCAGTACTTC NA TRBJ2-7 TRBD2 TRBV7-3
CAWSGGTGMSTDTQYF TGTGCCTGGAGTGGGGGGACAGGGATGAGCACAGATACGCAGTATTTT NA TRBJ2-3 TRBD1 TRBV30
CASSRDRGQTEAFF TGCGCCAGCAGCCGGGACAGGGGGCAAACTGAAGCTTTCTTT NA TRBJ1-1 TRBD1 TRBV5-1
CASSILAGGTSYNEQFF TGTGCCAGTAGTATCCTAGCGGGGGGGACTTCCTACAATGAGCAGTTCTTC NA TRBJ2-1 TRBD2 TRBV19
CASSPPGRLLGGTEAFF TGTGCCAGCTCACCCCCGGGACGGCTCCTGGGGGGCACTGAAGCTTTCTTT few TRBJ1-1 NA TRBV18
CASSPQGQNTEAFF TGTGCCAGCTCACCACAGGGACAGAACACTGAAGCTTTCTTT NA TRBJ1-1 NA TRBV18
CASSKTGGRQETQYF TGTGCCAGCAGCAAGACAGGGGGCAGGCAAGAGACCCAGTACTTC NA TRBJ2-5 TRBD1 TRBV28
CASSSQGGNTEAFF TGCGCCAGCAGCTCTCAGGGGGGGAACACTGAAGCTTTCTTT NA TRBJ1-1 TRBD1 TRBV5-1
CAISPGGNYGYTF TGTGCCATCAGTCCGGGGGGAAACTATGGCTACACCTTC NA TRBJ1-2 NA TRBV10-3
CASSPLFGGNSQETQYF TGTGCCAGCAGCCCCCTATTCGGGGGGAACTCCCAAGAGACCCAGTACTTC NA TRBJ2-5 TRBD2 TRBV7-6
CASSLDYKRPQGSSGNTIYF TGTGCCAGCAGCTTAGATTATAAACGACCCCAGGGCAGCTCTGGAAACACCATATATTTT NA TRBJ1-3 NA TRBV11-2
CASTPGYMNTEAFF TGTGCCAGCACGCCAGGGTACATGAACACTGAAGCTTTCTTT NA TRBJ1-1 NA TRBV6-5
CATSRATGTGVEQFF TGTGCCACCAGCAGAGCTACCGGAACGGGGGTTGAGCAGTTCTTC NA TRBJ2-1 NA TRBV15
CASSPFGGGGNSGANVLTF TGTGCCAGCTCCCCTTTTGGGGGAGGTGGAAACTCTGGGGCCAACGTCCTGACTTTC NA TRBJ2-6 NA TRBV18
CASSQGGTSHGYTF TGTGCCAGCAGCCAAGGGGGGACATCCCATGGCTACACCTTC NA TRBJ1-2 NA TRBV14
CASSQVLSGTGNNSPLHF TGCGCCAGCAGCCAAGTACTTAGTGGGACAGGGAATAATTCACCCCTCCACTTT NA TRBJ1-6 TRBD1 TRBV4-1
CASSQGDSINQPQHF TGTGCCAGCAGCCAAGGGGACAGCATCAATCAGCCCCAGCATTTT NA TRBJ1-5 TRBD1 TRBV4-2
CASSQEGTGARVSGANVLTF TGCGCCAGCAGCCAAGAGGGGACGGGAGCTAGGGTCTCTGGGGCCAACGTCCTGACTTTC few TRBJ2-6 NA TRBV4-1
CASSQARGDRQGARYTF TGCGCCAGCAGCCAAGCCCGTGGGGACAGACAGGGGGCGAGGTACACCTTC many TRBJ1-2 TRBD1 TRBV4-3
CASRFSSGVAKNIQYF TGTGCCAGCCGATTCTCTAGCGGAGTAGCCAAAAACATTCAGTACTTC NA TRBJ2-4 TRBD2 TRBV2
CASSPLGTGETQYF TGTGCCAGCAGTCCCCTGGGGACAGGGGAGACCCAGTACTTC once TRBJ2-5 TRBD1 TRBV27